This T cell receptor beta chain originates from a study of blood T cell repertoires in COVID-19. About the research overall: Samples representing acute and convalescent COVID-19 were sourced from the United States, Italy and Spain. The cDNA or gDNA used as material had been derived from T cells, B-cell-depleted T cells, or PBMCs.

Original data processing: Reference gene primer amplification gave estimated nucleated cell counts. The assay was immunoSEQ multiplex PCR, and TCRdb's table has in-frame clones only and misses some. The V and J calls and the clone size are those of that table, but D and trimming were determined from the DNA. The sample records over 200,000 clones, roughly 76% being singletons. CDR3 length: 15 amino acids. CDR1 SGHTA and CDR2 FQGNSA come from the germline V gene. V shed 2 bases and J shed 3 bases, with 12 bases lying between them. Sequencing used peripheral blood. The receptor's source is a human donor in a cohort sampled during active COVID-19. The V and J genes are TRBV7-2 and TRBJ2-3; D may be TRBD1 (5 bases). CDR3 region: CASSLRVRVTDTQYF. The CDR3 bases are TGTGCCAGCAGCTTAAGGGTCAGGGTAACAGATACGCAGTATTTT.